The text below deals with one T cell receptor (beta chain). Produced via immunoSEQ multiplex PCR; TCRdb's table is partial and in-frame only. The sample holds approximately 32,000 clones, just over 90% seen once. This entry is derived from a study of blood T cell repertoires in COVID-19. Study at large: The study drew acute and convalescent COVID-19 samples from the United States, Italy and Spain. In each case, the material was cDNA or gDNA derived from T cells, B-cell-depleted T cells, or PBMCs.

The V gene lost 0 bases and the J gene lost 4 bases, with 9 bases spanning the gap. The CDR3 extends over 14 amino acids. Germline CDR1 reads MNHEY; CDR2 reads SVGEGT. The sequence came from a man aged 55 to 70 with acute or convalescent COVID-19. The genes are TRBV6-2 or TRBV6-3 and TRBJ1-2; no clear D. Specimen: peripheral blood. The CDR3 loop reads CASSYSRGAYGYTF. In DNA form, the CDR3 reads TGTGCCAGCAGTTACTCTCGGGGAGCCTATGGCTACACCTTC.